Listed below are T cell receptor beta chains from one sample, sequenced in a study of blood T cells in healthy people across ages. One entry per CDR3 protein results from TCRdb running MiXCR on the 5' RACE reads. The sample includes some 1.6 million distinct CDR3 sequences, roughly 32% seen only once; the top ten take around 10%. The sequenced sample consisted of blood. The source of these receptors is a woman aged 30 to 39 in good health. Each CDR3 is given with its conserved first and last residue. The D gene is left open where the match is weak. Expanded clones are given a class, and other clones once, few, many or no size at all.

J gene: TRBJ1-2; D gene: -; V gene: TRBV6-5; clone size: -; CDR3 protein: CASSYSRFQQGNYGYTF; CDR3 DNA: TGTGCCAGCAGTTACTCCCGGTTCCAGCAGGGTAACTATGGCTACACCTTC
J gene: TRBJ2-1; D gene: -; V gene: TRBV5-1; clone size: -; CDR3 protein: CASSRPVAGNYNEQFF; CDR3 DNA: TGCGCCAGCAGCCGACCTGTTGCGGGGAACTACAATGAGCAGTTCTTC
J gene: TRBJ1-4; D gene: -; V gene: TRBV4-1; clone size: -; CDR3 protein: CASSQVGTLNEKLFF; CDR3 DNA: TGCGCCAGCAGCCAAGTTGGGACACTGAATGAAAAACTGTTTTTT
J gene: TRBJ1-2; D gene: -; V gene: TRBV9; clone size: few; CDR3 protein: CASSGGRYHGYTF; CDR3 DNA: TGTGCCAGCAGCGGAGGACGGTATCATGGCTACACCTTC
J gene: TRBJ2-5; D gene: -; V gene: TRBV25-1; clone size: few; CDR3 protein: CASSRTGTETQYF; CDR3 DNA: TGTGCCAGCAGTCGTACAGGGACGGAGACCCAGTACTTC
J gene: TRBJ2-1; D gene: -; V gene: TRBV20-1; clone size: many; CDR3 protein: CSALLVIYNEQFF; CDR3 DNA: TGCAGTGCGTTGTTAGTGATCTACAATGAGCAGTTCTTC
J gene: TRBJ1-1; D gene: -; V gene: TRBV7-9; clone size: -; CDR3 protein: CASSLLSAEAFF; CDR3 DNA: TGTGCCAGCAGCTTATTAAGCGCTGAAGCTTTCTTT
J gene: TRBJ2-2; D gene: -; V gene: TRBV11-2; clone size: -; CDR3 protein: CASSLIRPGELFF; CDR3 DNA: TGTGCCAGCAGCTTAATTAGACCCGGGGAGCTGTTTTTT
J gene: TRBJ2-7; D gene: -; V gene: TRBV20-1; clone size: many; CDR3 protein: CSASLPILGNEQYF; CDR3 DNA: TGCAGTGCTAGCCTCCCGATTCTGGGTAACGAGCAGTACTTC
J gene: TRBJ2-1; D gene: -; V gene: TRBV3-1; clone size: -; CDR3 protein: CASRPSREQLDGEQFF; CDR3 DNA: TGTGCCAGCAGGCCCTCGAGGGAGCAACTTGATGGTGAGCAGTTCTTC
J gene: TRBJ2-1; D gene: -; V gene: TRBV6-1; clone size: few; CDR3 protein: CASNEGGLGEQFF; CDR3 DNA: TGTGCCAGCAATGAAGGTGGGCTAGGGGAGCAGTTCTTC
J gene: TRBJ2-1; D gene: TRBD2; V gene: TRBV9; clone size: few; CDR3 protein: CASAQSGSGRAGEQFF; CDR3 DNA: TGTGCCAGCGCCCAAAGTGGTAGCGGGAGGGCAGGTGAGCAGTTCTTC
J gene: TRBJ2-7; D gene: TRBD2; V gene: TRBV10-3; clone size: many; CDR3 protein: CAISRTSGGSYEQYF; CDR3 DNA: TGTGCCATCAGCAGGACTAGCGGGGGTTCTTACGAGCAGTACTTC
J gene: TRBJ2-1; D gene: TRBD1; V gene: TRBV30; clone size: -; CDR3 protein: CAWSSGTGSFNEQFF; CDR3 DNA: TGTGCCTGGAGTTCCGGGACAGGGAGCTTCAATGAGCAGTTCTTC
J gene: TRBJ2-7; D gene: -; V gene: TRBV4-2; clone size: -; CDR3 protein: CASSQERGEASYEQYF; CDR3 DNA: TGTGCCAGCAGCCAAGAGAGGGGGGAGGCTTCCTACGAGCAGTACTTC
J gene: TRBJ2-5; D gene: TRBD1; V gene: TRBV24-1; clone size: few; CDR3 protein: CATSEKTGLETQYF; CDR3 DNA: TGTGCCACCAGTGAAAAGACAGGGTTGGAGACCCAGTACTTC
J gene: TRBJ2-7; D gene: TRBD1; V gene: TRBV5-1; clone size: few; CDR3 protein: CTSSPSGQGALEQYF; CDR3 DNA: TGCACCAGCAGCCCATCTGGACAGGGGGCATTGGAGCAGTACTTC
J gene: TRBJ2-5; D gene: TRBD1; V gene: TRBV6-2/TRBV6-3; clone size: -; CDR3 protein: CASSYPPGQGTKKQYF; CDR3 DNA: TGTGCCAGCAGTTACCCTCCGGGACAGGGGACTAAAAAGCAGTACTTC
J gene: TRBJ2-7; D gene: TRBD1; V gene: TRBV6-5; clone size: -; CDR3 protein: CASSYSRGRAVEQYF; CDR3 DNA: TGTGCCAGCAGTTACTCCAGGGGGCGCGCGGTCGAGCAGTACTTC
J gene: TRBJ2-1; D gene: -; V gene: TRBV6-2/TRBV6-3; clone size: many; CDR3 protein: CATTQAGARRNEQFF; CDR3 DNA: TGTGCCACCACACAGGCGGGGGCTAGGAGGAATGAGCAGTTCTTC
J gene: TRBJ2-7; D gene: TRBD1; V gene: TRBV5-6; clone size: few; CDR3 protein: CASSRQGRRYLAEQYF; CDR3 DNA: TGTGCCAGCAGCCGACAGGGCAGAAGGTACTTGGCCGAGCAGTACTTC
J gene: TRBJ2-7; D gene: TRBD2; V gene: TRBV27; clone size: -; CDR3 protein: CASSSVHGLASYEQYF; CDR3 DNA: TGTGCCAGCAGTTCCGTTCACGGACTAGCTAGCTACGAGCAGTACTTC